These 25 T cell receptor beta chains originate from one sample sequenced in a study of blood T cell repertoires in COVID-19. Libraries were prepared by immunoSEQ multiplex PCR; TCRdb keeps only in-frame clonotypes and omits some of them. Of 200,000 to 300,000 clones in the sample, roughly 84% were seen once. The sample consisted of peripheral blood. The receptor source for this set is a man aged 40-49 years who had recovered from COVID-19.

The chain joins TRBV2 to TRBJ2-5; D not certain. Trimming removed 4 bases at V and 5 bases at J, with 8 bases between. CDR1 SNHLY and CDR2 FYNNEI come from the germline V gene. The CDR3 spans 12 residues. The CDR3 reads CASSGVSETQYF. CDR3 DNA sequence: TGTGCCAGCAGTGGTGTGTCGGAGACCCAGTACTTC.

The J gene is TRBJ2-7, the V gene TRBV9; D is possibly TRBD1 (8 bases). Germline CDR1 reads SGDLS; CDR2 reads YYNGEE. V lost 4 bases and J lost 3, with 23 bases in between. The CDR3 sequence is 17 residues long. CDR3 amino acids: CASSPLGGTGAYYEQYF. In nucleotides, the CDR3 is TGTGCCAGCAGCCCTCTCGGGGGGACAGGCGCTTACTACGAGCAGTACTTC.

The V and J genes are TRBV2 and TRBJ1-5; the D is unclear. The germline V gene encodes CDR1 SNHLY and CDR2 FYNNEI. V shed 4 bases and J shed 0 bases, with 4 bases lying between them. This CDR3 is 13 amino acids long. The CDR3 is CASSAHSNQPQHF. DNA of the CDR3: TGTGCCAGCAGTGCACATAGCAATCAGCCCCAGCATTTT. The whole variable domain, filled in from reference TRBV2 and TRBJ1-5, reads EPEVTQTPSHQVTQMGQEVILRCVPISNHLYFYWYRQILGQKVEFLVSFYNNEISEKSEIFDDQFSVERPDGSNFTLKIRSTKLEDSAMYFCASSAHSNQPQHFGDGTRLSIL.

V is TRBV7-2 and J is TRBJ2-5; D uncertain. The ends were cut back, 5 bases at V and 9 bases at J, with 13 bases in the middle. CDR1 SGHTA and CDR2 FQGNSA come from the germline V gene. The CDR3 is 12 amino acids. In DNA form, the CDR3 reads TGTGCCAGCAGCCCCAATCCAGGCCCCCAGTACTTC. It specifies CASSPNPGPQYF.

This chain uses TRBV7-9 with TRBJ2-2, with D perhaps TRBD1 (6 bases). V was pared by 4 bases and J by 2 bases, with 11 bases between. The germline V gene has CDR1 SEHNR and CDR2 FQNEAQ (reference sequence). This CDR3 is 15 amino acids long. The CDR3 bases are TGTGCCAGCAGCTCTACAGGGCCAAACACCGGGGAGCTGTTTTTT. Its translation is CASSSTGPNTGELFF.

V usage is TRBV4-1 and J usage is TRBJ2-1; D might be TRBD1 (6 bases). The CDR3 is 15 residues long. Trimming took 8 bases from V and 0 from J, leaving 14 bases between them. The germline V gene has CDR1 MGHRA and CDR2 YSYEKL. CDR3 protein: CASAEDRSSYNEQFF. Written as DNA, the CDR3 is TGCGCCAGCGCCGAAGACAGGAGCTCCTACAATGAGCAGTTCTTC.

J is TRBJ2-7 and V is TRBV7-2; D is unresolved. V lost 3 bases, J lost 7 bases, and 22 bases lay in between. The CDR3 sequence is 16 residues long. The germline V gene encodes CDR1 SGHTA and CDR2 FQGNSA. CDR3 region: CASSFPLGPRLGEQYF. The CDR3 DNA follows: TGTGCCAGCAGCTTTCCCCTTGGGCCCCGTCTTGGGGAGCAGTACTTC. The variable domain in full, with the rest retrieved from reference TRBV7-2 and TRBJ2-7, is GAGVSQSPSNKVTEKGKDVELRCDPISGHTALYWYRQSLGQGLEFLIYFQGNSAPDKSGLPSDRFSAERTGGSVSTLTIQRTQQEDSAVYLCASSFPLGPRLGEQYFGPGTRLTVT.

The chain uses TRBV5-6 and TRBJ2-5; the D is unclear. The CDR3 runs to 12 residues. Looked up from germline, CDR1 is SGHDT and CDR2 is YYEEEE. V gave up 2 bases and J gave up 4 bases, with 6 bases separating them. The CDR3 nucleotides are TGTGCCAGCAGCTTCAGTCGAGAGACCCAGTACTTC. Translating gives CASSFSRETQYF.

The chain joins TRBV6-5 to TRBJ1-1; a weak D match, TRBD1 (6 bases). CDR1 and CDR2 (germline): MNHEY, SVGAGI. CDR3 length: 15 residues. V was shortened by 8 bases and J by 3 bases, with 19 bases between the two germline ends. The CDR3 DNA is TGTGCCAGCCGGGGGGGGGCCGGCCAGGACACTGAAGCTTTCTTT. Translating gives CASRGGAGQDTEAFF.

This clone has more than one count but fewer than ten. The chain employs TRBV27 and TRBJ2-5; D might be TRBD2 (6 bases). The length of the CDR3 is 12 residues. Trimming removed 5 bases from V and 5 bases from J, with 9 bases in between. Germline V CDR1 and CDR2: MNHEY, SMNVEV (reference sequence). Here the CDR3 DNA reads TGTGCCAGCAGTGGGGGGAGGGAGACCCAGTACTTC. Amino acids: CASSGGRETQYF.

The V and J genes are TRBV7-2 and TRBJ2-7; 9 bases map to TRBD1. Trimming at V came to 4 bases and at J to 2 bases, leaving 9 bases not matched to a gene. Germline V gene lookup returns CDR1 SGHTA and CDR2 FQGNSA. The CDR3 contains 16 residues. CDR3 DNA: TGTGCCAGCAGCTCCCGTACGGGACAGGGTCCCTACGAGCAGTACTTC. Translating it yields CASSSRTGQGPYEQYF.

V and J are TRBV27 and TRBJ1-6; 10 nucleotides agree with TRBD1. The germline gives CDR1 MNHEY, CDR2 SMNVEV (reference sequence). The CDR3 consists of 15 residues. V dropped 4 bases and J dropped 7; count of bases not matched to a gene: 4. The CDR3 DNA sequence: TGTGCCAGCAGTTACCGGGACAGGGGAAATTCACCCCTCCACTTT. Translation: CASSYRDRGNSPLHF.

CDR3 protein: CASSREGSGNTIYF. In DNA form, the CDR3 reads TGTGCCAGCTCCAGGGAGGGTTCCGGAAACACCATATATTTT. The J gene is TRBJ1-3, the V gene TRBV2; D is perhaps TRBD1 (5 bases). Germline CDR1 reads SNHLY; CDR2 reads FYNNEI. Trimming pared 8 bases from V and 4 bases from J, leaving 15 bases between. The CDR3 contains 14 residues.

V usage is TRBV9 and J usage is TRBJ2-7; 9 bases agree with TRBD1. Germline CDR1 and CDR2: SGDLS and YYNGEE. The CDR3 loop spans 15 amino acids. Trimming at V came to 0 bases and at J to 5 bases, leaving 6 bases not matched to a gene. The CDR3 loop reads CASSVVGTGIDEQYF. In DNA, the CDR3 is TGTGCCAGCAGCGTAGTTGGGACAGGGATCGACGAGCAGTACTTC.

This clone was observed a single time. The J gene is TRBJ1-1, the V gene TRBV7-9; 9 positions agree with TRBD1. Trimming took 5 bases from V and 4 from J; bases not matched to a gene: 8. The CDR3 is 15 amino acids. The germline CDR1 and CDR2 sequences are SEHNR and FQNEAQ (reference sequence). The CDR3 spells CASSPWDRAGTEAFF. DNA for the CDR3: TGTGCCAGCAGCCCGTGGGACAGGGCGGGCACTGAAGCTTTCTTT.

The chain is built from TRBV2 and TRBJ1-3; possibly TRBD1 for D (5 bases). This CDR3 has 16 residues. The V gene's germline CDR1 is SNHLY and CDR2 FYNNEI. The V end was cut by 0 bases, the J end by 0 bases, with 9 bases between. The CDR3 is CASSEARQNSGNTIYF. The CDR3 DNA reads as TGTGCCAGCAGTGAAGCGAGACAGAACTCTGGAAACACCATATATTTT. Full variable domain (outside the CDR3, taken from reference TRBV2 and TRBJ1-3): EPEVTQTPSHQVTQMGQEVILRCVPISNHLYFYWYRQILGQKVEFLVSFYNNEISEKSEIFDDQFSVERPDGSNFTLKIRSTKLEDSAMYFCASSEARQNSGNTIYFGEGSWLTVV.

J is TRBJ1-5 and V is TRBV2; D might be TRBD1 (5 bases). Germline CDR1 is SNHLY and CDR2 is FYNNEI. The CDR3 contains 19 residues. Trimming stripped 4 bases from V and 4 bases from J, with 26 bases between. This CDR3 is CASSGMLGQYHFINQPQHF. The CDR3 DNA reads TGTGCCAGCAGTGGAATGTTGGGGCAATACCATTTCATTAATCAGCCCCAGCATTTT.

V is TRBV7-2 and J is TRBJ2-7; D perhaps matches TRBD2 (7 bases). The CDR3 has 15 residues. Trimming took 5 bases from V and 2 from J, leaving 16 bases between them. CDR1 is SGHTA and CDR2 is FQGNSA in the germline V gene. The CDR3 coding sequence is TGTGCCAGCAGCCCACGCCCGGGGGGCGCCTACGAGCAGTACTTC. This gives the protein CASSPRPGGAYEQYF.

About this clone: The same CDR3 also results from other DNA sequences found in this sample. The rearrangement uses TRBV30 and TRBJ1-1, with D possibly TRBD1 on 6 matching bases. Germline-derived CDR1 and CDR2 are GTSNPN and SVGIG (reference sequence). Trimming left V 0 bases short and J 1 base short, with 6 bases between. CDR3 size: 13 residues. The CDR3 sequence: CAWSVGGNTEAFF. CDR3 nucleotide sequence: TGTGCCTGGAGTGTAGGGGGGAACACTGAAGCTTTCTTT.

The CDR3 DNA is TGTGCCAGCACCTCCTTGGGGCGCGAGGGCTACACCTTC. Residues: CASTSLGREGYTF. This rearrangement joins TRBV12-3 or TRBV12-4 to TRBJ1-2; a possible D gene is TRBD1 (5 bases). The CDR3 runs to 13 residues. V was cut by 7 bases and J by 8 bases, with 17 bases left in between.

The chain couples TRBV7-2 to TRBJ2-5, with unresolved D. This CDR3 contains 15 residues. Germline CDR1 and CDR2: SGHTA and FQGNSA. Trimming took off 1 base at V and 0 bases at J, with 9 bases between the two ends. In DNA, the CDR3 is TGTGCCAGCAGCTTAGAGACAAATTACCAAGAGACCCAGTACTTC. It yields the protein CASSLETNYQETQYF.

The genes are TRBV4-1 and TRBJ1-1, with D unresolved. This CDR3 contains 13 residues. V lost 4 bases and J 0 bases, leaving 6 bases between the germline ends. Germline CDR1 reads MGHRA; CDR2 reads YSYEKL. The CDR3 spells CASSPQMNTEAFF. The CDR3 region has the DNA TGCGCCAGCAGCCCACAAATGAACACTGAAGCTTTCTTT.

This clone was seen a handful of times. The chain employs TRBV10-2 and TRBJ2-3; 13 nucleotides line up with TRBD2. Germline values: CDR1 WSHSY, CDR2 SAAADI. Trimming took 5 bases from V and 7 from J; bases not matched to a gene: 6. This CDR3 spans 15 amino acids. The CDR3 region has the DNA TGCGCCAGCAGTATTCCGGGACTAGCGGGGAATACGCAGTATTTT. As protein: CASSIPGLAGNTQYF.

The CDR3 nucleotides read TGCGCCAGCAGCACGGGAGAGGGGGCTTACACTGAAGCTTTCTTT. Protein sequence: CASSTGEGAYTEAFF. V usage is TRBV5-1 and J usage is TRBJ1-1, with TRBD1 matching over 7 bases. The CDR3 sequence is 15 residues long. V shed 4 bases and J 3 bases; nucleotides not matched to a gene: 9. Germline V gene lookup returns CDR1 SGHRS and CDR2 YFSETQ.

This clone turned up a few times. The rearrangement links TRBV30 to TRBJ1-1, with 9 positions matching TRBD1. Germline V gene sequence: CDR1 GTSNPN, CDR2 SVGIG (reference sequence). The CDR3 totals 14 residues. Unmatched junction bases numbered 14, after V lost 4 bases and J lost 11 bases. CDR3 nucleotide sequence: TGTGCCTGGACCACCTGGGACAGGGAAAGTGAGGCTTTCTTT. Protein sequence: CAWTTWDRESEAFF.